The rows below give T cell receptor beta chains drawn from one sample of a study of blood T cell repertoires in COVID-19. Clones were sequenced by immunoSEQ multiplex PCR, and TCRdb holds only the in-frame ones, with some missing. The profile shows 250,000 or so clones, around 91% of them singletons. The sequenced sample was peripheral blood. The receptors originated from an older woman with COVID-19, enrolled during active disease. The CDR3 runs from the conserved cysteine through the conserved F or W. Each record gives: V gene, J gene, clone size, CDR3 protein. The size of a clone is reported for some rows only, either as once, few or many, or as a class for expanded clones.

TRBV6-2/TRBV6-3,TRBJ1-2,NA,CASSPLLASAYGYTF
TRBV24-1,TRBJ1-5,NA,CATSESGEGNQPQHF
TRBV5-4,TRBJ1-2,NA,CASSLVGGENGYTF
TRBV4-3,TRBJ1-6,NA,CASSQHTGGSNSPLHF
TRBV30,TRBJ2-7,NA,CAWIRAYEQYF
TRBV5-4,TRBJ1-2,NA,CASSLVQGNYGYTF
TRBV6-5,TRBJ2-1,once,CASKTSGYNEQFF
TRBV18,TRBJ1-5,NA,CASSPVGGSSNQPQHF
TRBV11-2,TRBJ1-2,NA,CASSLDLIGIYGYTF
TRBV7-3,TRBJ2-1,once,CASSLGTGVNEQFF
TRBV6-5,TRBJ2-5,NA,CASTGLAGDETQYF
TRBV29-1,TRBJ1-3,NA,CSGRGPGNTIYF
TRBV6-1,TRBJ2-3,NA,CASSEKVWTSGGATDTQYF
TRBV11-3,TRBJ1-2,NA,CASSSDRGYGYTF
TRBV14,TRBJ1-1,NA,CASNPTGGTEAFF
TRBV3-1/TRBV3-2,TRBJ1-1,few,CASSQTGNTEAFF
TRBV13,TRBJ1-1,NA,CASRVRGGMNTEAFF
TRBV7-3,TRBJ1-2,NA,CASSYRTGVGYTF
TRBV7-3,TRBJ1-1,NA,CASSSSRDTEAFF
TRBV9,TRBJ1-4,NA,CASSAVQGPNEKLFF
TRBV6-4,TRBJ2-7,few,CASSDSPDSSEQYF
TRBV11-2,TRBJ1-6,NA,CASSLGNRLYNSPLHF
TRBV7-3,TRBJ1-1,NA,CASSLGMNTEAFF
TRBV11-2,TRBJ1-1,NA,CASSYRQGWAEAFF
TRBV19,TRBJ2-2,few,CASSIDRRNTGELFF
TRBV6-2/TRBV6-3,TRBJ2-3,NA,CASSHEPRDTQYF
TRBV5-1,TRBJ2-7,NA,CASRGQGDHEQYF
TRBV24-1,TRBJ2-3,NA,CATSDTDRGPDTQYF
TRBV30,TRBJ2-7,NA,CAWSVLGQGTYEQYF
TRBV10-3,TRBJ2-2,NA,CAIRQVLNTGELFF
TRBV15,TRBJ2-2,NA,CATSRERVPGELFF
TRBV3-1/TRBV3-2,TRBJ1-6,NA,CASSQSTLQDGNSPLHF
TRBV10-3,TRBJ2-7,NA,CAISEPGTGIYEQYF
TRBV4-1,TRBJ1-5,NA,CASSQDGAPGNQPQHF
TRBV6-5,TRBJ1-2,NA,CAVGGGTGIYGYTF
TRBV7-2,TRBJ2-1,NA,CASSLVRQAPYNEQFF
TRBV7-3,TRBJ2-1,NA,CASSLSLGGAPNEQFF
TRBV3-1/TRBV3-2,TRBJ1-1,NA,CASSPGQVPGTEAFF
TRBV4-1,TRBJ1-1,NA,CASSQEARDRGTFF
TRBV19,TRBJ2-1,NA,CASSFQDNSYNEQFF
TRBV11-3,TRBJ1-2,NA,CASSRGTGGDGYTF
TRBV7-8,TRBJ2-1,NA,CASSRGLAGGPLSYNEQFF
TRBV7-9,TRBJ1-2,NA,CASSFGDEPVTF
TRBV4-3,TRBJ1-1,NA,CASSQDVETEAFF
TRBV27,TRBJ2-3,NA,CASSFSNGGTDTQYF
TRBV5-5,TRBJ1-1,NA,CASSWDSFGRSEAFF
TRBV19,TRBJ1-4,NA,CASSFSGSSNEKLFF
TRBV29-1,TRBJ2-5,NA,CSVGMTGGETQYF
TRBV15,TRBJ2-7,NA,CATSRGQGGAGEQYF
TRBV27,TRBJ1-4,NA,CASSRTGVNEKLFF
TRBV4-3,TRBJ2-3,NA,CASSQGTGESYTDTQYF
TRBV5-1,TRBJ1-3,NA,CASSPGDYSGNTIYF
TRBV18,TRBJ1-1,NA,CASSGQGNFNTEAFF
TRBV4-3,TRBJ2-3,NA,CASSQEAGGGTDTQYF